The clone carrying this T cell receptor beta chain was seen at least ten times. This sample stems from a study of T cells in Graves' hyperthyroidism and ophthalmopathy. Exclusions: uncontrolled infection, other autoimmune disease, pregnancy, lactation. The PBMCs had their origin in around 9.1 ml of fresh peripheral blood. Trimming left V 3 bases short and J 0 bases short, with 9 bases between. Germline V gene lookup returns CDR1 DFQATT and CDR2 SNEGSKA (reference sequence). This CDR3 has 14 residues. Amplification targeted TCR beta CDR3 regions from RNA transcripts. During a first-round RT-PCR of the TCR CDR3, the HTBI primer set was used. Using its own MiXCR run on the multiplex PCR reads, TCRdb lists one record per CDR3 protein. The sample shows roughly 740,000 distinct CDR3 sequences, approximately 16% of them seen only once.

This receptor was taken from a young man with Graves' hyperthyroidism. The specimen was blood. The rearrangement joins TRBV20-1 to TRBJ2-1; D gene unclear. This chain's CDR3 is CSASSKSSYNEQFF. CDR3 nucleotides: TGCAGTGCTAGCTCTAAGAGCTCCTACAATGAGCAGTTCTTC.